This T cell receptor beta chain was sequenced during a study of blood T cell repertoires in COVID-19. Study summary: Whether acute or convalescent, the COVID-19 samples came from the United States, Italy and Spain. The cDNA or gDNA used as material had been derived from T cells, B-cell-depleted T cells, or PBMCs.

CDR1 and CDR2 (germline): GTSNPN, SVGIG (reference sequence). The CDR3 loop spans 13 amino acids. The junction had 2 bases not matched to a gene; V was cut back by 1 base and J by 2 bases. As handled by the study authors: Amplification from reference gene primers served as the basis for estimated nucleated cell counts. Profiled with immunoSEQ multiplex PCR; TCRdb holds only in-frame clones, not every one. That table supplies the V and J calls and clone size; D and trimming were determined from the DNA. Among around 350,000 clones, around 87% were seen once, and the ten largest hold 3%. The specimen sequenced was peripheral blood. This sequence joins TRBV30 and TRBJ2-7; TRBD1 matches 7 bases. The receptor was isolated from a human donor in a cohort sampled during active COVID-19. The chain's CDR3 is CAWSEGATYEQYF. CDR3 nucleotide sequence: TGTGCCTGGAGTGAGGGGGCTACCTACGAGCAGTACTTC.